What follows describes a single TCR beta chain. Its matching antigen is unknown. From germline, CDR1 is SGHTA and CDR2 FQGNSA. There are 16 residues in the CDR3. J was trimmed by 2 bases and V by 0 bases; bases with no gene match: 2. TCRdb re-called the 5' RACE reads through MiXCR, storing one row per CDR3 protein. The sample has approximately 43,000 distinct CDR3 sequences, more than 9% seen once; the top ten hold 15% to 20%. The data were taken from a study of spatial heterogeneity in lung cancer. Time point: blood at routine non-recurrence follow-up after resection. Overall study results and limits: Compared with follow-up, resection was when ubiquitous expanded tumor TCRs appeared in blood more.

This clonotype was sampled from a female donor with early-stage non-small cell lung cancer. This sample comprised PBMCs, obtained at follow-up. The chain links TRBV7-2 to TRBJ2-5, with 11 positions matching TRBD2. CDR3: CASSLASGGGQETQYF. In DNA form, the CDR3 reads TGTGCCAGCAGCTTAGCTAGCGGGGGGGGTCAAGAGACCCAGTACTTC. The full variable domain, in which reference TRBV7-2 and TRBJ2-5 provide the parts outside the CDR3, is GAGVSQSPSNKVTEKGKDVELRCDPISGHTALYWYRQSLGQGLEFLIYFQGNSAPDKSGLPSDRFSAERTGGSVSTLTIQRTQQEDSAVYLCASSLASGGGQETQYFGPGTRLLVL.